One sample yielded the 21 T cell receptor beta chains listed below, sequenced in a study of PD-1 blockade in mismatch repair-deficient tumors. TCRdb's table, derived via immunoSEQ multiplex PCR, lists solely in-frame clones and lacks some. Among roughly 32,000 clones listed, 65% to 85% were seen once. Sequenced here: PBMCs, sampled less than 7 weeks after starting pembrolizumab. Receptors originate from an adult with mismatch repair-deficient cancer.

This clone was observed once. The chain employs TRBV7-2 and TRBJ2-5; 16 bases line up with TRBD2. V was clipped by 1 base and J by 6 bases; unmatched bases: 5. The length of the CDR3 is 17 residues. Germline CDR1 and CDR2: SGHTA and FQGNSA. The CDR3 coding sequence is TGTGCCAGCAGCTTAGAGGGACTAGCGGGAGGGGGTAAGACCCAGTACTTC. This sequence encodes CASSLEGLAGGGKTQYF. The full variable domain, in which reference TRBV7-2 and TRBJ2-5 provide the parts outside the CDR3, is GAGVSQSPSNKVTEKGKDVELRCDPISGHTALYWYRQSLGQGLEFLIYFQGNSAPDKSGLPSDRFSAERTGGSVSTLTIQRTQQEDSAVYLCASSLEGLAGGGKTQYFGPGTRLLVL.

As DNA, the CDR3 is TGTGCCAGCAGTGAGTGGCAGAAGTCCTATGGCTACACCTTC. Residues: CASSEWQKSYGYTF. The rearrangement links TRBV2 to TRBJ1-2; D is undetermined. CDR3 size: 14 residues. Trimming stripped 3 bases from V and 4 bases from J, with 12 bases between. In germline, CDR1 is SNHLY, CDR2 FYNNEI.

The V gene is TRBV15, the J gene TRBJ2-7; TRBD2 might be the D (7 bases). Germline lookup yields CDR1 LNHNV and CDR2 YYDKDF (reference sequence). Between the trimmed V and J ends, which lost 0 bases and 1 base, there was a span of 28 bases. The CDR3 runs 21 residues. The CDR3 reads CATSRDSGGGGGGVKSYEQYF. CDR3 bases: TGTGCCACCAGCAGAGATAGTGGGGGCGGTGGGGGGGGTGTGAAATCCTACGAGCAGTACTTC.

J is TRBJ1-1 and V is TRBV4-1; D uncertain. This CDR3 has 14 amino acids. V gave up 1 base and J gave up 7 bases, with 13 bases separating them. Germline assignment: CDR1 MGHRA and CDR2 YSYEKL. The DNA for the CDR3 is TGCGCCAGCAGCCAAGTGGACTTACCCGTTGAAGCTTTCTTT. It specifies CASSQVDLPVEAFF.

V is TRBV28 and J is TRBJ1-2, with a possible D match to TRBD1 (6 bases). The CDR3 covers 13 residues. Germline V lookup: CDR1 MDHEN, CDR2 SYDVKM. Between the trimmed V and J ends, which lost 7 bases and 8 bases, there was a span of 17 bases. CDR3 sequence: CASTRSGEGGYTF. The DNA for the CDR3 is TGTGCCAGCACTAGATCAGGGGAAGGAGGCTACACCTTC.

The chain links TRBV5-1 to TRBJ1-3; D might be TRBD1 (5 bases). Germline V gives CDR1 SGHRS, CDR2 YFSETQ. The CDR3 runs 14 residues. The germline V and J ends were trimmed by 0 bases and 4 bases, with 8 bases remaining between them. The CDR3 DNA follows: TGCGCCAGCAGCTTGGCAGGGTACGGAAACACCATATATTTT. Its protein product is CASSLAGYGNTIYF.

CDR3 DNA: TGTGCCAGCAGCACCAGGACAGATAACACTGAAGCTTTCTTT. This gives the protein CASSTRTDNTEAFF. The rearrangement links TRBV11-2 to TRBJ1-1; TRBD1 might be the D (6 bases). Per the germline V gene, CDR1 is SGHAT and CDR2 is FQNNGV. The CDR3 is made up of 14 amino acids. V lost 5 bases and J lost 2, with 12 bases in between.

J is TRBJ2-7 and V is TRBV10-3, with TRBD1 as a possible D gene (7 bases). Germline assignment: CDR1 ENHRY and CDR2 SYGVKD. The CDR3 runs to 17 residues. V shed 3 bases and J shed 2 bases, with 20 bases lying between them. The CDR3 sequence: CAISDRTLRDSPYEQYF. The CDR3 bases are TGTGCCATCAGTGATAGGACGTTGCGGGACAGTCCCTACGAGCAGTACTTC.

This clone came up once. The chain carries TRBV2 and TRBJ1-1; possible D gene TRBD1, 6 bases. V dropped 5 bases and J dropped 1 base, with 11 bases sitting between them. Germline-derived CDR1 and CDR2 are SNHLY and FYNNEI. This CDR3 region has 14 residues. DNA of the CDR3: TGTGCCAGCAGTTTCGGGGGGCCGAACACTGAAGCTTTCTTT. Translated, it gives CASSFGGPNTEAFF.

To note about this clone: Mismatch with germline at one junction end may stem from a read error. The same CDR3 arises from other DNA sequences in this sample as well. This chain links TRBV18 with TRBJ2-7; possible D gene TRBD1, 6 bases. The length of the CDR3 is 11 residues. The germline V gene has CDR1 KGHSH and CDR2 LQKENI. The CDR3 nucleotides are TGCGCCAGCTCACAACAGGGACCCTATTACTTC. This encodes CASSQQGPYYF.

The chain carries TRBV9 and TRBJ2-2, with D unresolved. CDR3 length equals 16 residues. The V end lost 1 base, the J end lost 0 bases, and 10 bases lay between the germline ends. CDR1 is SGDLS and CDR2 is YYNGEE in the germline V gene. The DNA for the CDR3 is TGTGCCAGCAGCGTAAGCTCAAGTGCGAACACCGGGGAGCTGTTTTTT. Translation: CASSVSSSANTGELFF.

J is TRBJ1-1 and V is TRBV28; D gene unclear. Germline V gene lookup returns CDR1 MDHEN and CDR2 SYDVKM. The CDR3 extends over 13 amino acids. The V and J ends lost 1 base and 3 bases respectively, with 6 bases between them. The CDR3 loop reads CASSLFIYTEAFF. The CDR3, as DNA: TGTGCCAGCAGTTTATTTATTTACACTGAAGCTTTCTTT.

This sequence joins TRBV6-5 and TRBJ2-7; 13 nucleotides align to TRBD2. From germline, CDR1 is MNHEY and CDR2 SVGAGI. This CDR3 contains 15 residues. The V gene end was trimmed by 5 bases and the J gene end by 4 bases; junction bases not matched to a gene: 5. CDR3 coding DNA: TGTGCCAGCAGTATCGGGACTAGCGGGAATTACGAGCAGTACTTC. This translates into CASSIGTSGNYEQYF.

The chain links TRBV19 to TRBJ2-1; possible D gene TRBD2, 6 bases. The CDR3 sequence is 15 residues long. Between the trimmed V and J ends, which lost 2 bases and 6 bases, there was a span of 14 bases. Germline V gene data show CDR1 as LNHDA and CDR2 as SQIVND (reference sequence). CDR3 protein: CASSIMPGVFNEQFF. The CDR3 DNA reads TGTGCCAGTAGTATAATGCCGGGAGTCTTCAATGAGCAGTTCTTC.

V and J are TRBV12-5 and TRBJ2-7; TRBD2 might be the D (6 bases). Germline CDR1 reads LGHNT; CDR2 reads FRNRAP. The CDR3 consists of 18 residues. V was shortened by 0 bases and J by 3 bases, with 21 bases between the two germline ends. The DNA of the CDR3 is TGTGCTAGTGGTTTGGTACGTTTATTCAGCGGAGGGGTCTACGAGCAGTACTTC. It yields the protein CASGLVRLFSGGVYEQYF.

This clone has more than one count but fewer than ten. The chain links TRBV19 to TRBJ2-7; a weak D match, TRBD1 (7 bases). Trimming pared 3 bases from V and 3 bases from J, leaving 15 bases between. CDR3 length: 15 residues. Germline loops: CDR1 LNHDA, CDR2 SQIVND (reference sequence). Here the CDR3 DNA reads TGTGCCAGTAGTATCCGGCAGGGGGGAAACTACGAGCAGTACTTC. Protein: CASSIRQGGNYEQYF.

The genes are TRBV6-1 and TRBJ1-2; D possibly corresponds to TRBD1 (5 bases). Trimming left V 5 bases short and J 9 bases short, with 19 bases between. From germline, CDR1 is MNHNS and CDR2 SASEGT. This CDR3 contains 14 residues. CDR3 bases: TGTGCCAGCAGTTCGTTTGGGACTTCGTCGAGCTACACCTTC. This gives the protein CASSSFGTSSSYTF.

The genes are TRBV19 and TRBJ2-7; 14 nucleotides match TRBD2. The CDR3 covers 16 residues. The V and J ends lost 5 bases and 2 bases, in that order; junction bases with no gene match: 5. Germline V gene data show CDR1 as LNHDA and CDR2 as SQIVND (reference sequence). CDR3 residues: CASSARTSGRTYEQYF. CDR3 nucleotide sequence: TGTGCCAGTAGTGCCCGGACTAGCGGGAGGACCTACGAGCAGTACTTC.

The chain uses TRBV5-1 and TRBJ2-7, with 9 bases identical to TRBD1. With V trimmed by 4 bases and J by 1 base, 6 bases remained unmatched. The CDR3 length is 15 residues. Looked up from germline, CDR1 is SGHRS and CDR2 is YFSETQ. CDR3 sequence reads: CASSNGQGLSYEQYF. The CDR3, as DNA: TGCGCCAGCAGCAACGGACAGGGGCTTTCCTACGAGCAGTACTTC.

The rearrangement joins TRBV6-5 to TRBJ2-3; 11 bases are a match to TRBD1. V gave up 2 bases and J gave up 3 bases; unmatched junction bases: 1. Germline V gives CDR1 MNHEY, CDR2 SVGAGI. The CDR3 length is 15 residues. The CDR3 DNA sequence: TGTGCCAGCAGTTACGGACAGGGGGCTACAGATACGCAGTATTTT. Protein product: CASSYGQGATDTQYF.

This chain links TRBV30 with TRBJ1-5; 7 bases are a match to TRBD1. CDR1 and CDR2 from the germline V gene are GTSNPN and SVGIG (reference sequence). Losses at the gene ends were 5 bases for V and 0 bases for J; bases not matched to a gene: 4. CDR3 size: 14 residues. The CDR3 region has the DNA TGTGCCTGGCGACAGGGTAATAGCAATCAGCCCCAGCATTTT. It translates to CAWRQGNSNQPQHF.